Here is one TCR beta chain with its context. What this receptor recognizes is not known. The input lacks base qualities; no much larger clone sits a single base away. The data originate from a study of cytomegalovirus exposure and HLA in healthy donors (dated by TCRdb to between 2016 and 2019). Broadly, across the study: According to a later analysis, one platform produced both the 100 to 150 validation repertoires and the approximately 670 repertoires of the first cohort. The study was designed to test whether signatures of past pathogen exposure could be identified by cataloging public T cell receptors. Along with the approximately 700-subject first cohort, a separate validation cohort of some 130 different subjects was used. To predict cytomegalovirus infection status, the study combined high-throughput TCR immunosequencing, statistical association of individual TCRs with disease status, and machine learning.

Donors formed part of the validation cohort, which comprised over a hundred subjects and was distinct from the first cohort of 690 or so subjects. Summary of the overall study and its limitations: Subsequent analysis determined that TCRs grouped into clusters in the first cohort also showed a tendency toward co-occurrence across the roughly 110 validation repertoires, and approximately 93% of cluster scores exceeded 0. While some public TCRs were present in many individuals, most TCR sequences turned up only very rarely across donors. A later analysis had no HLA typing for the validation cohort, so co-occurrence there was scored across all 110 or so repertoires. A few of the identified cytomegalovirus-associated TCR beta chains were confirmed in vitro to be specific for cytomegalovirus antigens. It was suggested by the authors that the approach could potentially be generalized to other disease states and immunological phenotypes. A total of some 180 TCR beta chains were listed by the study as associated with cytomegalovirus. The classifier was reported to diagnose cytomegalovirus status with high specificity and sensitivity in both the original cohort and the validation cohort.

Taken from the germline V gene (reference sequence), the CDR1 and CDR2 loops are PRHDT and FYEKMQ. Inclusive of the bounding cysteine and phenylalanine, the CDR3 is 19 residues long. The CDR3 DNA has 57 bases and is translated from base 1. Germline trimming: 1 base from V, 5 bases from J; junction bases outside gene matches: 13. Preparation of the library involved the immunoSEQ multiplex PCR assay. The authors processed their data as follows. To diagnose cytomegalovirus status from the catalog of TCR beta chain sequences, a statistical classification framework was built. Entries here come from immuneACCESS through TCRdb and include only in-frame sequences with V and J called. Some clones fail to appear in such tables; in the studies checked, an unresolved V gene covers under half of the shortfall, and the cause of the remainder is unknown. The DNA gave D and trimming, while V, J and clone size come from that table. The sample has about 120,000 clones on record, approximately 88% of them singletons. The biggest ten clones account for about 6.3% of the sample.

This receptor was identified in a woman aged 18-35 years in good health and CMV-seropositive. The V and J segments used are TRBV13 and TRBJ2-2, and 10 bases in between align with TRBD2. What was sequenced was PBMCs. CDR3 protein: CASSLVSRLAGVETGELFF. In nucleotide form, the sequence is TGTGCCAGCAGCTTAGTCTCTCGGCTAGCGGGGGTGGAGACCGGGGAGCTGTTTTTT. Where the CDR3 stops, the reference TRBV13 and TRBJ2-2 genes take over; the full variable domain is AAGVIQSPRHLIKEKRETATLKCYPIPRHDTVYWYQQGPGQDPQFLISFYEKMQSDKGSIPDRFSAQQFSDYHSELNMSSLELGDSALYFCASSLVSRLAGVETGELFFGEGSRLTVL.